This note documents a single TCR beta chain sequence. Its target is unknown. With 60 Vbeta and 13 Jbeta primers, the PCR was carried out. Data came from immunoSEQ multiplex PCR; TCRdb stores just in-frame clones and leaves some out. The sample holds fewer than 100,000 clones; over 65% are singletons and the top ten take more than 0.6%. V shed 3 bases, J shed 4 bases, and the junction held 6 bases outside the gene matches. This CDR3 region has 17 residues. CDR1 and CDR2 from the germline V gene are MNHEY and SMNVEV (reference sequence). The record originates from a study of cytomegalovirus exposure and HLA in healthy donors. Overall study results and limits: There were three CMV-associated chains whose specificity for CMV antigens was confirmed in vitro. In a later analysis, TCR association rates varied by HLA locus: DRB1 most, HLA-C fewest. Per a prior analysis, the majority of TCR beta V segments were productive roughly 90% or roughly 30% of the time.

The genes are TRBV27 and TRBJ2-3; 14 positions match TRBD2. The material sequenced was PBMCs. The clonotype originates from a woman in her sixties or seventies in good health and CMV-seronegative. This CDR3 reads CASSLTSGRARADTQYF. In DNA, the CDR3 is TGTGCCAGCAGTTTGACTAGCGGGAGGGCCAGGGCAGATACGCAGTATTTT.